This is a list of T cell receptor beta chains from one sample in a study of blood T cell repertoires in COVID-19. Profiled with immunoSEQ multiplex PCR; TCRdb holds only in-frame clones, not every one. Here the sample spans some 200,000 clones, more than 75% being singletons. The material sequenced was peripheral blood. These receptors came from a man between 45 and 60 years old with acute or convalescent COVID-19. The CDR3 runs from the conserved cysteine through the conserved F or W. Each record gives: D gene, V gene, clone size, J gene, CDR3 protein, CDR3 DNA. The D gene is left open where the match is weak. The size of a clone is reported for some rows only, either as once, few or many, or as a class for expanded clones.

d_gene: TRBD2
v_gene: TRBV27
abundance: once
j_gene: TRBJ2-2
CDR3aa: CASRSTSGNTGELFF
CDR3nt: TGTGCCAGCAGGAGTACTAGCGGGAACACCGGGGAGCTGTTTTTT

d_gene: -
v_gene: TRBV5-1
abundance: -
j_gene: TRBJ1-1
CDR3aa: CASSLVSPEGNTEAFF
CDR3nt: TGCGCCAGCAGCTTGGTCTCCCCCGAGGGGAACACTGAAGCTTTCTTT

d_gene: TRBD1
v_gene: TRBV2
abundance: -
j_gene: TRBJ1-5
CDR3aa: CASSGQGSSNQPQHF
CDR3nt: TGTGCCAGCAGCGGACAGGGGTCAAGCAATCAGCCCCAGCATTTT

d_gene: -
v_gene: TRBV2
abundance: few
j_gene: TRBJ2-7
CDR3aa: CASSESGLSYEQYF
CDR3nt: TGTGCCAGCAGTGAATCCGGACTGTCGTACGAGCAGTACTTC

d_gene: TRBD2
v_gene: TRBV9
abundance: -
j_gene: TRBJ2-3
CDR3aa: CASSVWSSGGEGTDTQYF
CDR3nt: TGTGCCAGCAGCGTTTGGTCTAGCGGGGGGGAAGGGACAGATACGCAGTATTTT

d_gene: -
v_gene: TRBV5-4
abundance: -
j_gene: TRBJ2-2
CDR3aa: CASSFGGSGELFF
CDR3nt: TGTGCCAGCAGCTTTGGGGGGTCCGGGGAGCTGTTTTTT

d_gene: -
v_gene: TRBV10-1
abundance: -
j_gene: TRBJ2-7
CDR3aa: CASSARGEQYF
CDR3nt: TGCGCCAGCAGCGCTAGAGGGGAGCAGTACTTC

d_gene: -
v_gene: TRBV6-5
abundance: -
j_gene: TRBJ1-1
CDR3aa: CASQKLADANTEAFF
CDR3nt: TGTGCCAGCCAAAAACTGGCGGATGCGAACACTGAAGCTTTCTTT

d_gene: -
v_gene: TRBV19
abundance: -
j_gene: TRBJ1-6
CDR3aa: CASSIFTGNNSPLHF
CDR3nt: TGTGCCAGTAGTATATTCACAGGGAATAATTCACCCCTCCACTTT

d_gene: -
v_gene: TRBV4-1
abundance: -
j_gene: TRBJ1-1
CDR3aa: CASSHPDRLNTEAFF
CDR3nt: TGCGCCAGCAGCCACCCCGACAGGTTGAACACTGAAGCTTTCTTT

d_gene: -
v_gene: TRBV19
abundance: -
j_gene: TRBJ1-5
CDR3aa: CASNQQVSNQPQHF
CDR3nt: TGTGCCAGTAATCAACAGGTTAGCAATCAGCCCCAGCATTTT

d_gene: -
v_gene: TRBV6-5
abundance: -
j_gene: TRBJ1-6
CDR3aa: CASRSGGEGSPLHF
CDR3nt: TGTGCCAGCAGATCGGGAGGAGAAGGTTCACCCCTCCACTTT

d_gene: -
v_gene: TRBV19
abundance: -
j_gene: TRBJ1-1
CDR3aa: CASSIWNGGAFF
CDR3nt: TGTGCCAGTAGTATTTGGAATGGCGGAGCTTTCTTT

d_gene: -
v_gene: TRBV5-1
abundance: few
j_gene: TRBJ2-1
CDR3aa: CASRFGESYNEQFF
CDR3nt: TGCGCCAGCAGGTTTGGGGAGAGCTACAATGAGCAGTTCTTC

d_gene: -
v_gene: TRBV5-4
abundance: -
j_gene: TRBJ1-2
CDR3aa: CASSSPQRYGYTF
CDR3nt: TGTGCCAGCAGCTCCCCTCAGCGTTATGGCTACACCTTC